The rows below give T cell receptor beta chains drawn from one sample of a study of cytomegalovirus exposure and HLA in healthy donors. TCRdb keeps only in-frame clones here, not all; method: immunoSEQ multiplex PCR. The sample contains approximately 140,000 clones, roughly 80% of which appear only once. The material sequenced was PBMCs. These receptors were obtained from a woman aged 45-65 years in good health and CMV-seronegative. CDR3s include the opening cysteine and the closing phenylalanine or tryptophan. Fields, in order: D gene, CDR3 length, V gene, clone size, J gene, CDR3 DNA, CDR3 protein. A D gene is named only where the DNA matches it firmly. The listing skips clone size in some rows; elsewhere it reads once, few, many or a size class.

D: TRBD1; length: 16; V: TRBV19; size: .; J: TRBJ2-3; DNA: TGTGCCAGTAGTATCCGAGTGGGACAGGGGGTTGGTACGCAGTATTTT; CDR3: CASSIRVGQGVGTQYF
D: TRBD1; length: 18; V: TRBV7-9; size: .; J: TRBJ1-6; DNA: TGTGCCAGCAGCCATATCGTGGTGACAGGGGGTTTTGATTCACCCCTCCACTTT; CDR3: CASSHIVVTGGFDSPLHF
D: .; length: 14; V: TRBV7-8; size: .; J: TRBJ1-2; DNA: TGTGCCAGCAGCGGGAGGACTGATGGCGATGGCTACACCTTC; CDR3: CASSGRTDGDGYTF
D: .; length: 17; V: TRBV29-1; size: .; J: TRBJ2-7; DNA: TGCAGCGTGTGGGGCAGAAAAGCGACTGAAGGCCCCTACGAGCAGTACTTC; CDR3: CSVWGRKATEGPYEQYF
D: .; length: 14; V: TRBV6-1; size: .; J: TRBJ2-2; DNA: TGTGCCAGCAGTGAACTAGAGAGGGTCGGGGAGCTGTTTTTT; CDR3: CASSELERVGELFF
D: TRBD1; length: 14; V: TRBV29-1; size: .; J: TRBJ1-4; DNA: TGCAGTGTCGGGGCCGGGACAGCGGATGAAAAACTGTTTTTT; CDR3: CSVGAGTADEKLFF
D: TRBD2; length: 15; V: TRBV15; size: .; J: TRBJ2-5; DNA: TGTGCCACCAGCAGACTAGCGGGGGGGCCAGAGACCCAGTACTTC; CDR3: CATSRLAGGPETQYF
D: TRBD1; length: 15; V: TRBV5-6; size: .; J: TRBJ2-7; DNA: TGTGCCAGCAGCTTGGACGGGACAGGATCGTACGAGCAGTACTTC; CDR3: CASSLDGTGSYEQYF
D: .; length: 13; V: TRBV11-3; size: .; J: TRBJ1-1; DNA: TGTGCCAGCAGCATAGACAGGAACACTGAAGCTTTCTTT; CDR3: CASSIDRNTEAFF
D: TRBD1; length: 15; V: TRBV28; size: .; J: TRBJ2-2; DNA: TGTGCCAGCAGTTCCTCCTGGACAGGGGTCGGGGAGCTGTTTTTT; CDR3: CASSSSWTGVGELFF
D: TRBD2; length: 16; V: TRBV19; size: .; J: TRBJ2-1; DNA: TGTGCCAGTACATCCGGGGGGGGCCGTTCCTACAATGAGCAGTTCTTC; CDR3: CASTSGGGRSYNEQFF
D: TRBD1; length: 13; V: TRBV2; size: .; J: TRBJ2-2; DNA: TGTGCCAGCGGGACAGGGGTAACCGGGGAGCTGTTTTTT; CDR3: CASGTGVTGELFF
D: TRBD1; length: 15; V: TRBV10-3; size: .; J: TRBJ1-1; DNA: TGTGCCATCAGTGAACCGGGACAGGGGAACACTGAAGCTTTCTTT; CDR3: CAISEPGQGNTEAFF
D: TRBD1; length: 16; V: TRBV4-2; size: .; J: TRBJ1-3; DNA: TGTGCCAGCAGCCAATACAGGGGAAGTCCTGGAAACACCATATATTTT; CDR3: CASSQYRGSPGNTIYF
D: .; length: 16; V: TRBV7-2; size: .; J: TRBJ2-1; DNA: TGTGCCAGCAGCTTAGGATCCAGGGGAGCCTACAATGAGCAGTTCTTC; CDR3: CASSLGSRGAYNEQFF
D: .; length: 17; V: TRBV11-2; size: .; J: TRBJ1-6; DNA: TGTGCCAGCAGCTTAGTTAGTATACAGGTCCTAAATTCACCCCTCCACTTT; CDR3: CASSLVSIQVLNSPLHF
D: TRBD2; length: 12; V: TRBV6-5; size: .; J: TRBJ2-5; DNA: TGTGCCAGCAGGTCCGGGAGGGAGACCCAGTACTTC; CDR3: CASRSGRETQYF
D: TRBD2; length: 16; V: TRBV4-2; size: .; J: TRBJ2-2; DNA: TGTGCCAGCAGCCAGGGAGGGGAATTCGACACCGGGGAGCTGTTTTTT; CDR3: CASSQGGEFDTGELFF
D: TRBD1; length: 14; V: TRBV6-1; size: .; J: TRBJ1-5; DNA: TGTGCCAGCCGAGAACCAGGGGGCGATTCGCCCCAGCATTTT; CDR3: CASREPGGDSPQHF
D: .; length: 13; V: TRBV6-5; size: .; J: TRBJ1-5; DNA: TGTGCCAGCAGTTCGAACTTAGATCAGCCCCAGCATTTT; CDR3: CASSSNLDQPQHF
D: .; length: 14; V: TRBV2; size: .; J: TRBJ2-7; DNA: TGTGCCAGCAGTGAGACCTTGACAGGCTACGAGCAGTACTTC; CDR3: CASSETLTGYEQYF
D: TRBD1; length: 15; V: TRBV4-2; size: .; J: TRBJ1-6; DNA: TGTGCCAGCAGCCTGAACAGGGGCCTCAATTCACCCCTCCACTTT; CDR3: CASSLNRGLNSPLHF
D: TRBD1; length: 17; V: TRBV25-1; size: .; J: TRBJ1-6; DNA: TGTGCCAGCAGTGGTGACAGGGGACAGCCCTATAATTCACCCCTCCACTTT; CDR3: CASSGDRGQPYNSPLHF
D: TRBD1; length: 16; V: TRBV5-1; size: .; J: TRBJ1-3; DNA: TGCGCCAGCAGCGGAAGGACAGGGCGCTTTGGAAACACCATATATTTT; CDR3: CASSGRTGRFGNTIYF
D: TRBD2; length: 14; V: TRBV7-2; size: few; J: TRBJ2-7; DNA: TGTGCCAGCAGCTTTACTAGCGGGGATCCCGAGCAGTACTTC; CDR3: CASSFTSGDPEQYF
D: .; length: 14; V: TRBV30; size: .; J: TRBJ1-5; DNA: TGTGCCTGGAGTGTAGGGGGTACGGGTCAGCCCCAGCATTTT; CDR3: CAWSVGGTGQPQHF
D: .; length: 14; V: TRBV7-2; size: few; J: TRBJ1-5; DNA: TGTGCCAGCAGCTTAGATGGCCGCGGGCAGCCCCAGCATTTT; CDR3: CASSLDGRGQPQHF
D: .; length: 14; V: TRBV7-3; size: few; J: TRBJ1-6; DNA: TGTGCCAGCAGCTCTACAGGGAAGGATTCACCCCTCCACTTT; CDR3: CASSSTGKDSPLHF
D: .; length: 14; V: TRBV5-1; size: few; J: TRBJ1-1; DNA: TGCGCCAGCAGCAGTACAGCTATGAACACTGAAGCTTTCTTT; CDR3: CASSSTAMNTEAFF
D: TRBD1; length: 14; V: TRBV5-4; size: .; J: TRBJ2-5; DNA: TGTGCCAGCAGACGGGACAGGGGGGACGAGACCCAGTACTTC; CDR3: CASRRDRGDETQYF
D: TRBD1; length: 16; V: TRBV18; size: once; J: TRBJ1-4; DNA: TGTGCCAGCTCACCAAATCCGGGACAGGGAGGTGAAAAACTGTTTTTT; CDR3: CASSPNPGQGGEKLFF
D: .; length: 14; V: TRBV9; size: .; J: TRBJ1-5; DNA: TGTGCCAGCAGCATCGGGGGGAGCGGTCAGCCCCAGCATTTT; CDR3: CASSIGGSGQPQHF
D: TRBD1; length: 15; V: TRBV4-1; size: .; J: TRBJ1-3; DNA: TGCGCCAGCAGCCGACAGACAGGGGGTGGAAACACCATATATTTT; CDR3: CASSRQTGGGNTIYF
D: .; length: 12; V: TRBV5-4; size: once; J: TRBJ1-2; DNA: TGTGCCAGCAGTCTAAATGTCTATGGCTACACCTTC; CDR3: CASSLNVYGYTF
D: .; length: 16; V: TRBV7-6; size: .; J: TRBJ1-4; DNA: TGTGCCAGCAGCTTAGTGGGCGACAGAACTAATGAAAAACTGTTTTTT; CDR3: CASSLVGDRTNEKLFF
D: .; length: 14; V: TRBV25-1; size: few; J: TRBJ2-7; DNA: TGTGCCAGCAGTGGGTCCTTGAGCTCCTACGAGCAGTACTTC; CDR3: CASSGSLSSYEQYF
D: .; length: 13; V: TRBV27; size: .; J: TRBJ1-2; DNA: TGTGCCAGCGGCCCGATCGGGGGCTATGGCTACACCTTC; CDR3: CASGPIGGYGYTF
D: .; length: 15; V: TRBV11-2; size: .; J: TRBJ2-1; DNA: TGTGCCAGCAGCGATATCGAGGCGATCCCCTCGGAGCAGTTCTTC; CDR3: CASSDIEAIPSEQFF
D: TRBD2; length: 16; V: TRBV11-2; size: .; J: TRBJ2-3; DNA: TGTGCCAGCAGCTTAGAGGTTTCGGCGGGGGGGGATACGCAGTATTTT; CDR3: CASSLEVSAGGDTQYF
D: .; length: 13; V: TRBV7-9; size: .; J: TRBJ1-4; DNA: TGTGCCAGCAGTACCACAGTGGATGAAAAACTGTTTTTT; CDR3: CASSTTVDEKLFF
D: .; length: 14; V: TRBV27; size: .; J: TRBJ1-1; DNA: TGTGCCAGCAGGCCTACAGGGAGGAACACTGAAGCTTTCTTT; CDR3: CASRPTGRNTEAFF
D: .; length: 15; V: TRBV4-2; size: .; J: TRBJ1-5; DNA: TGTGCCAGCAGCCAAGATCTCAGGGACAATCAGCCCCAGCATTTT; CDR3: CASSQDLRDNQPQHF
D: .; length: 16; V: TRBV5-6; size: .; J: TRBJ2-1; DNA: TGTGCCAGCAGACCAGGGGCTAGCGGACTTTACAATGAGCAGTTCTTC; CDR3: CASRPGASGLYNEQFF
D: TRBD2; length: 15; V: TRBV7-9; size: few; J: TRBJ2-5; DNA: TGTGCCAGCAGCTTAATTGCGGGGGGCCAAGAGACCCAGTACTTC; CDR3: CASSLIAGGQETQYF
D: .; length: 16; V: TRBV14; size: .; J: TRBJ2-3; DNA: TGTGCCAGCAGCCAAGGTTGGGCAGACTACACAGATACGCAGTATTTT; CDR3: CASSQGWADYTDTQYF
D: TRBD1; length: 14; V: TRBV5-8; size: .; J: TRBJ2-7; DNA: TGTGCCAGCAGCTTGGCAGGGGGCCTCTACGAGCAGTACTTC; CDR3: CASSLAGGLYEQYF
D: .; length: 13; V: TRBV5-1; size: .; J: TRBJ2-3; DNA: TGCGCCAGCAGCCCGCAACGGACAGATACGCAGTATTTT; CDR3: CASSPQRTDTQYF